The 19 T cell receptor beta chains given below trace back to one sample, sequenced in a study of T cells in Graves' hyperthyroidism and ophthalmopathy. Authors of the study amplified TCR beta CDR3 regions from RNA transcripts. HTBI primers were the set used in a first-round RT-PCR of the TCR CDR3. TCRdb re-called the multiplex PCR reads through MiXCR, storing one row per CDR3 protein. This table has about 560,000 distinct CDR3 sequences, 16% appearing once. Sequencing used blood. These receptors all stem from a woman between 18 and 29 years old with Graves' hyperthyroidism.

As DNA, the CDR3 is TGTGCCAGCAGTCCAAAAGGGCCTCTTATGAGCTACACCTTC. It yields the protein CASSPKGPLMSYTF. V usage is TRBV2 and J usage is TRBJ1-2, with D unresolved. V lost 5 bases and J lost 9, with 19 bases in between. The CDR3 loop spans 14 amino acids. Germline V CDR1 and CDR2: SNHLY, FYNNEI.

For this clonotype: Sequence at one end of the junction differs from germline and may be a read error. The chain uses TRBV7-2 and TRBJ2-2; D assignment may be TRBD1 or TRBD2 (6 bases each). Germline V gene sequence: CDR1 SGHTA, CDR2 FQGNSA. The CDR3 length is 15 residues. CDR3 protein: CASSLQGSGAGELVF. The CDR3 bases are TGTGCCAGCAGTTTGCAGGGGTCGGGGGCCGGGGAGCTGGTTTTT.

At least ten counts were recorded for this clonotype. This CDR3 is CASSDGDRGKSRYTEAFF. CDR3 coding DNA: TGTGCCAGCAGTGATGGGGACAGGGGGAAATCCCGGTACACTGAAGCTTTCTTT. This chain uses TRBV6-1 with TRBJ1-1, with TRBD1 matching over 11 bases. The CDR3 consists of 18 residues. Germline V gene data show CDR1 as MNHNS and CDR2 as SASEGT. V was clipped by 3 bases and J by 3 bases; unmatched bases: 12.

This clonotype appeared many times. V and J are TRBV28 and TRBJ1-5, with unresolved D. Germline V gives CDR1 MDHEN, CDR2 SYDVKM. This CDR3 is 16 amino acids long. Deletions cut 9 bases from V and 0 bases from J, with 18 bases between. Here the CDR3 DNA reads TGTGCCAGTCGGAGGAGGGAGGGTCTTAGCAATCAGCCCCAGCATTTT. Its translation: CASRRREGLSNQPQHF.

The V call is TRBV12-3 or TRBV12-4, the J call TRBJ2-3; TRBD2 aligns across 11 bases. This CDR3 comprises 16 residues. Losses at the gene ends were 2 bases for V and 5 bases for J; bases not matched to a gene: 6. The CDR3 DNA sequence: TGTGCCAGCAGTTTAAGACTAGCGGGGAACCGAGATACGCAGTATTTT. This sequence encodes CASSLRLAGNRDTQYF.

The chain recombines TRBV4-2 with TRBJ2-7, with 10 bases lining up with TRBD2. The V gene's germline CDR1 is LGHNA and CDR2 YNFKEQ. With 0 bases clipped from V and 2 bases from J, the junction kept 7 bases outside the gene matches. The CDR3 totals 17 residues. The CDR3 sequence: CASSQEPRLAGTYEQYF. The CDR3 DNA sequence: TGTGCCAGCAGCCAAGAGCCGCGACTAGCGGGCACCTACGAGCAGTACTTC.

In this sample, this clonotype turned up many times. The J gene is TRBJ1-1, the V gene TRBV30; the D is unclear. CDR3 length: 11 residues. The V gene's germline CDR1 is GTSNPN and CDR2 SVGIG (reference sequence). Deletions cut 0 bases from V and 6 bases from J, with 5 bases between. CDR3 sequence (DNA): TGTGCCTGGAGTGTACGAGCTGAAGCTTTCTTT. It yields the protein CAWSVRAEAFF.

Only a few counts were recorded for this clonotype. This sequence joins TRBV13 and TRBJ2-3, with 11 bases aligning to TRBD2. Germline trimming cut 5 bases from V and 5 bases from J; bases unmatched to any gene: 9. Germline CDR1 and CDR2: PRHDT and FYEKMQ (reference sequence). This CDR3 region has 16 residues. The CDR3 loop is CASSPTLAGGRDTQYF. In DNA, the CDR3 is TGTGCCAGCAGCCCCACCCTAGCGGGGGGTCGAGATACGCAGTATTTT.

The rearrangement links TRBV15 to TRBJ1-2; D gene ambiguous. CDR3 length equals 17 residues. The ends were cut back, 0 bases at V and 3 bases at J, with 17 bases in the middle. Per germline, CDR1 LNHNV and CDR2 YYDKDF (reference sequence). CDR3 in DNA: TGTGCCACCAGCAGAGATTCCGCCCCCGGGGAATACTATGGCTACACCTTC. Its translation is CATSRDSAPGEYYGYTF.

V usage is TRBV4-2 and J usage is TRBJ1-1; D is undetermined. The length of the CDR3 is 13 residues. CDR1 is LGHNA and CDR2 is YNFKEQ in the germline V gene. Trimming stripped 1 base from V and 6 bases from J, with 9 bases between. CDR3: CASSQAGGAEAFF. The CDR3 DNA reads TGTGCCAGCAGCCAAGCGGGAGGTGCTGAAGCTTTCTTT.

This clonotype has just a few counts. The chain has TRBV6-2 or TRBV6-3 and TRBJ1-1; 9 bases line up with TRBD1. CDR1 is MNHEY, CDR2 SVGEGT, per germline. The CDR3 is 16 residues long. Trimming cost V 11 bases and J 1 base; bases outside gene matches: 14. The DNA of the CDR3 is TGTGCCGGCAAACCGGGGACAGGGCGGGCGAACACTGAAGCTTTCTTT. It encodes CAGKPGTGRANTEAFF.

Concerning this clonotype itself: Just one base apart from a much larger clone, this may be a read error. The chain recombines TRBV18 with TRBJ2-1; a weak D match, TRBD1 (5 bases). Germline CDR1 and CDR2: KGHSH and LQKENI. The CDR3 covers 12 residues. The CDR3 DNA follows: TGTGCCAGCTCACTTCAGGGTGAAGAGCAGCTCTTC. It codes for CASSLQGEEQLF. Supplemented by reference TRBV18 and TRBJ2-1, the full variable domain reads NAGVMQNPRHLVRRRGQEARLRCSPMKGHSHVYWYRQLPEEGLKFMVYLQKENIIDESGMPKERFSAEFPKEGPSILRIQQVVRGDSAAYFCASSLQGEEQLFGPGTRLTVL.

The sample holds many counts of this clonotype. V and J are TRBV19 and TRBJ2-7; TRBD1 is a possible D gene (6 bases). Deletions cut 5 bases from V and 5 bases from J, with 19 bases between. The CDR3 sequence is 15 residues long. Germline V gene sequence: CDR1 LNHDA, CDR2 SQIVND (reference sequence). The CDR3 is CASSAARQVIHEQYF. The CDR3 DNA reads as TGTGCCAGTAGTGCCGCCCGACAGGTCATCCACGAGCAGTACTTC.

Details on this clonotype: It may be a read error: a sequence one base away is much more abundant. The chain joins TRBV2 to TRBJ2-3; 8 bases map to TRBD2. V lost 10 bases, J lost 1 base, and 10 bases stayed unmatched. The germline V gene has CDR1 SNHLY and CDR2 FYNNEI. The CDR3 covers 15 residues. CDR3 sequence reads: CANAAAAGGTDTQYF. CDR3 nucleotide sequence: TGTGCCAACGCGGCGGCAGCGGGAGGCACAGATACGCAGTATTTT.

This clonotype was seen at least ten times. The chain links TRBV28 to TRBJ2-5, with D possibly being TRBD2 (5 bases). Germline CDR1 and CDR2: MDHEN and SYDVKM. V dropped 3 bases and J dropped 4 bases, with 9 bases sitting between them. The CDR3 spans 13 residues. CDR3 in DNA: TGTGCCAGCAGTTTTCGGACTTCAGAGACCCAGTACTTC. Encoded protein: CASSFRTSETQYF.

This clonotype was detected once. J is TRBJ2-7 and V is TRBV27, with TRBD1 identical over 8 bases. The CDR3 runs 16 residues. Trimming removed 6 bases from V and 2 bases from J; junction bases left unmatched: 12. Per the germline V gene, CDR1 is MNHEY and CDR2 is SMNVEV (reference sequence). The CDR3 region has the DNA TGTGCCAGCAGCCTCCACGCAGGGGGCAGGGCCTACGAGCAGTACTTC. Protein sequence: CASSLHAGGRAYEQYF.

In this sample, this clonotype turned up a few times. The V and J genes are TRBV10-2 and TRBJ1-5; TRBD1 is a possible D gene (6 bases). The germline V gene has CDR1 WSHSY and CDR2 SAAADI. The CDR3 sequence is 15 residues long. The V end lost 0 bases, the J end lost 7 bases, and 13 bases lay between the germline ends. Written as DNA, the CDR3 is TGCGCCAGCAGTGAGTCGAATCCAGGGGCCCAGCCCCAGCATTTT. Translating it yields CASSESNPGAQPQHF.

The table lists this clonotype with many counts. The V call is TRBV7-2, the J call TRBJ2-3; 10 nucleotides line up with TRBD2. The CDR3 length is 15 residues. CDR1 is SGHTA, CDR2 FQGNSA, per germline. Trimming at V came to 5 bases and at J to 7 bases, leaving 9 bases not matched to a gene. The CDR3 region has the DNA TGTGCCAGCAGCCAGGCTAGCGGGGGTCGAAATACGCAGTATTTT. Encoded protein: CASSQASGGRNTQYF.

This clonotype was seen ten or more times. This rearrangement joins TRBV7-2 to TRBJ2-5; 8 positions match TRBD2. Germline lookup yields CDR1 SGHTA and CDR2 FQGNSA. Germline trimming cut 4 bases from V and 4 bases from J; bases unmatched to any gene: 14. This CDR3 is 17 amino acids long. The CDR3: CASSYGALAGIRETQYF. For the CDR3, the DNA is TGTGCCAGCAGCTACGGGGCGCTAGCGGGTATCCGAGAGACCCAGTACTTC.